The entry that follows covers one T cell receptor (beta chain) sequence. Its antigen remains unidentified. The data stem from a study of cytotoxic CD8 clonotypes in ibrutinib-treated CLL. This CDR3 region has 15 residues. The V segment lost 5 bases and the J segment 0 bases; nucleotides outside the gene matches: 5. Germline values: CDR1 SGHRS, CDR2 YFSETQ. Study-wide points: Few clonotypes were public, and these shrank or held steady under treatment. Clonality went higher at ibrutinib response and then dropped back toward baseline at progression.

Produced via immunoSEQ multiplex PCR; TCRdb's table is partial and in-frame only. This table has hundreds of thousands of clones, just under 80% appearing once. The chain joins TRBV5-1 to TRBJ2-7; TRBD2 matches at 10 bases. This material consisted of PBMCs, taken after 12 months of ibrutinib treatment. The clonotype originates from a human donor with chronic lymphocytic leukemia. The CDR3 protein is CASSPLAGSSYEQYF. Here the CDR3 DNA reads TGCGCCAGCAGTCCACTAGCGGGAAGCTCCTACGAGCAGTACTTC.